A selection of T cell receptor beta chains follows, all from one sample in a study of T cell responses to AZD1222 COVID-19 vaccine. Assay: immunoSEQ multiplex PCR; the TCRdb copy retains only in-frame clones and omits some. The table has just over 80,000 clones, just under 90% seen once; the top ten hold approximately 5.8%. The sequenced sample was peripheral blood, obtained on day 0 of AZD1222 vaccination. These receptor sequences come from an adult in good health. The CDR3 runs from the conserved cysteine through the conserved F or W. D genes are given only for firm matches. The listing skips clone size in some rows; elsewhere it reads once, few, many or a size class.

>NA|NA|TRBV10-3|TRBJ1-2
TGTGCCATCACCCGGGACACTAACTATGGCTACACCTTC
CAITRDTNYGYTF
>TRBD1|NA|TRBV4-1|TRBJ2-7
TGCGCCAGCAGCCAAACTACCGGGACAGTGTCCTACGAGCAGTACTTC
CASSQTTGTVSYEQYF
>NA|few|TRBV7-8|TRBJ2-7
TGTGCCAGCAGCTACCGGGACGGCTCCTACGAGCAGTACTTC
CASSYRDGSYEQYF
>TRBD1|NA|TRBV2|TRBJ1-5
TGTGCCAGCAGCAGTGACAGGGAGGCGTATCAGCCCCAGCATTTT
CASSSDREAYQPQHF
>NA|NA|TRBV3-1/TRBV3-2|TRBJ2-7
TGTGCCAGCAGCCAAGATCGTCTCGAGCAGTACTTC
CASSQDRLEQYF
>TRBD2|NA|TRBV18|TRBJ2-7
TGTGCCAGCTCACCACCGACTAGCGGTGACTACGAGCAGTACTTC
CASSPPTSGDYEQYF
>TRBD1|NA|TRBV7-3|TRBJ1-2
TGTGCCAGCAGCCTACAGGGGGCGACTGGCTACACCTTC
CASSLQGATGYTF
>TRBD1|NA|TRBV6-5|TRBJ1-3
TGTGCCAGCAAACAAGGACAGGGGGCTGGAAACACCATATATTTT
CASKQGQGAGNTIYF
>NA|NA|TRBV4-1|TRBJ2-7
TGCGCCAGCAGCTTGCGGGACTTCACCTACGAGCAGTACTTC
CASSLRDFTYEQYF
>TRBD2|NA|TRBV5-1|TRBJ2-3
TGCGCCAGCAGTGCTAGCGGGGGCACAGATACGCAGTATTTT
CASSASGGTDTQYF
>TRBD1|few|TRBV27|TRBJ1-2
TGTGCCAGCACAGGGACAGGTTACTATGGCTACACCTTC
CASTGTGYYGYTF
>NA|NA|TRBV7-2|TRBJ1-2
TGTGCCAGCAGCTTAGGCCCCCTTTTTGGACAGATCTATGGCTACACCTTC
CASSLGPLFGQIYGYTF
>NA|NA|TRBV5-1|TRBJ2-2
TGCGCCAGCCTAAACAGGATCACCGGGGAGCTGTTTTTT
CASLNRITGELFF
>NA|NA|TRBV9|TRBJ2-1
TGTGCCAGCAGCGTAGTCACCGGCTCCTACAATGAGCAGTTCTTC
CASSVVTGSYNEQFF
>TRBD2|few|TRBV30|TRBJ2-2
TGTGCCTGGGCGCGGGGGGGGCCCGGGGAGCTGTTTTTT
CAWARGGPGELFF
>NA|NA|TRBV18|TRBJ2-4
TGTGCCAGCTCTCAAAATGGGGGTGAAAACATTCAGTACTTC
CASSQNGGENIQYF
>NA|NA|TRBV21-1|TRBJ1-1
TGTGCCAGCACCAAGCCCGGACGACTCCGCACTGAAGCTTTCTTT
CASTKPGRLRTEAFF
>NA|NA|TRBV11-1|TRBJ2-1
TGTGCCAGCAGCTTATTAGAGGGCCTAGGGTACAATGAGCAGTTCTTC
CASSLLEGLGYNEQFF
>NA|NA|TRBV20-1|TRBJ1-2
TGCAGTGCTAGTTGGGGTACTGGCTACACCTTC
CSASWGTGYTF
>NA|NA|TRBV11-3|TRBJ1-5
TGTGCCAGCAGCTTTTATAGCAATCAGCCCCAGCATTTT
CASSFYSNQPQHF
>TRBD1|once|TRBV5-1|TRBJ2-2
TGCGCCAGCAGCCCACGACAGGGGGCGGGTGTCACCGGGGAGCTGTTTTTT
CASSPRQGAGVTGELFF
>NA|few|TRBV30|TRBJ1-4
TGTGCCTGGAGCTCGGCCAAAGGTGGTAATGAAAAACTGTTTTTT
CAWSSAKGGNEKLFF
>TRBD1|NA|TRBV4-3|TRBJ1-5
TGCGCCAGCAGCCCGTCGGGACAGGGGATTAATCAGCCCCAGCATTTT
CASSPSGQGINQPQHF
>NA|NA|TRBV11-3|TRBJ2-2
TGTGCCAGCAGCCCAGCCCGGGGTTATAGCACCGGGGAGCTGTTTTTT
CASSPARGYSTGELFF
>TRBD2|NA|TRBV6-5|TRBJ2-3
TGTGCCAGCAGTTTACTAGCGGCCCGCACAGATACGCAGTATTTT
CASSLLAARTDTQYF
>TRBD1|NA|TRBV7-9|TRBJ1-1
TGTGCCAGCAGCCCGCAGACAGGGGGCACTGAAGCTTTCTTT
CASSPQTGGTEAFF
>TRBD1|NA|TRBV18|TRBJ1-2
TGTGCCAGCTCACCAGGAGGGACAGGTCCGGGCTACACCTTC
CASSPGGTGPGYTF
>TRBD1|NA|TRBV2|TRBJ1-1
TGTGCCAGCAGCCGACAGGGCAGCGGGAACACTGAAGCTTTCTTT
CASSRQGSGNTEAFF
>TRBD1|NA|TRBV19|TRBJ1-2
TGTGCCAGTAGTATTGACAGGGCGGCTGGCTACACCTTC
CASSIDRAAGYTF
>NA|NA|TRBV18|TRBJ1-5
TGTGCCAGCTCACCACCGGGGGCGACGGGCCAGCCCCAGCATTTT
CASSPPGATGQPQHF
>TRBD2|NA|TRBV6-5|TRBJ2-1
TGTGCCAGCACTGGAGGACTAGAGTTAGGTGAGCAGTTCTTC
CASTGGLELGEQFF
>NA|NA|TRBV5-1|TRBJ2-3
TGCGCCAGCAGCGCGGGGTTTCGGGATACGCAGTATTTT
CASSAGFRDTQYF
>NA|NA|TRBV6-2/TRBV6-3|TRBJ1-6
TGTGCCAGCAGTCCCTTGACATATGGATATAATTCACCCCTCCACTTT
CASSPLTYGYNSPLHF
>NA|NA|TRBV18|TRBJ1-6
TGTGCCAGCTCACCAGTGGTCGTCGGGCAGAATAATTCACCCCTCCACTTT
CASSPVVVGQNNSPLHF
>TRBD2|few|TRBV14|TRBJ2-2
TGTGCCAGCAGCCAACTCGGCGGGGGCACCGGGGAGCTGTTTTTT
CASSQLGGGTGELFF
>TRBD2|NA|TRBV7-9|TRBJ2-1
TGTGCCAGCAGCTTCAGCGGGGAGAGCTCCTACAATGAGCAGTTCTTC
CASSFSGESSYNEQFF
>TRBD1|NA|TRBV10-3|TRBJ1-2
TGTGCCGCCAGGGGCCAGCCGACAGGGAGCTATGGCTACACCTTC
CAARGQPTGSYGYTF
>NA|NA|TRBV11-3|TRBJ2-2
TGTGCCAGCAGCTTAGGCCCGAACACCGGGGAGCTGTTTTTT
CASSLGPNTGELFF
>TRBD1|NA|TRBV7-7|TRBJ2-2
TGTGCCAGCAGCAAGGGGACAGGATCGAACACCGGGGAGCTGTTTTTT
CASSKGTGSNTGELFF
>NA|NA|TRBV6-2/TRBV6-3|TRBJ1-3
TGTGCCAGCAGTTACCCGACAGCTGGAAACACCATATATTTT
CASSYPTAGNTIYF
>TRBD1|NA|TRBV6-5|TRBJ1-2
TGTGCCAGCAGGAAGACAGGGTCCTATGGCTACACCTTC
CASRKTGSYGYTF
>TRBD1|NA|TRBV6-6|TRBJ2-7
TGTGCCAGCAGCTGGGACAGGGCCTACGAGCAGTACTTC
CASSWDRAYEQYF
>NA|once|TRBV5-4|TRBJ1-1
TGTGCCTTTTTCTCGGAGGGGAACACTGAAGCTTTCTTT
CAFFSEGNTEAFF
>NA|NA|TRBV19|TRBJ1-2
TGTGCCAGTAGCGTACTTCGGGGGGCAGCAAACTATGGCTACACCTTC
CASSVLRGAANYGYTF
>TRBD1|once|TRBV30|TRBJ1-3
TGTGCCTGGAGTGGGCAGGGGGCATTAGGAAACACCATATATTTT
CAWSGQGALGNTIYF
>NA|NA|TRBV7-9|TRBJ1-1
TGTGCCAGCAGGCGCCGGGGGAGTGACACTGAAGCTTTCTTT
CASRRRGSDTEAFF
>TRBD1|NA|TRBV5-6|TRBJ1-6
TGTGCCAGCACCGGGCAGGGGGCGGAATCACCCCTCCACTTT
CASTGQGAESPLHF
>NA|NA|TRBV5-1|TRBJ1-2
TGCGCCAGCACCGATTGGGCCACTAACTATGGCTACACCTTC
CASTDWATNYGYTF
>NA|once|TRBV20-1|TRBJ2-5
TGCAGTGCTAGTAGTCGGGGAGCGACCCAGTACTTC
CSASSRGATQYF
>NA|NA|TRBV24-1|TRBJ1-2
TGTGCCACCAGTGATTTCAGGCAGTATGGCTACACCTTC
CATSDFRQYGYTF
>NA|NA|TRBV6-2/TRBV6-3|TRBJ1-5
TGTGCCAGCAGTTATACCTCTAGCAATCAGCCCCAGCATTTT
CASSYTSSNQPQHF